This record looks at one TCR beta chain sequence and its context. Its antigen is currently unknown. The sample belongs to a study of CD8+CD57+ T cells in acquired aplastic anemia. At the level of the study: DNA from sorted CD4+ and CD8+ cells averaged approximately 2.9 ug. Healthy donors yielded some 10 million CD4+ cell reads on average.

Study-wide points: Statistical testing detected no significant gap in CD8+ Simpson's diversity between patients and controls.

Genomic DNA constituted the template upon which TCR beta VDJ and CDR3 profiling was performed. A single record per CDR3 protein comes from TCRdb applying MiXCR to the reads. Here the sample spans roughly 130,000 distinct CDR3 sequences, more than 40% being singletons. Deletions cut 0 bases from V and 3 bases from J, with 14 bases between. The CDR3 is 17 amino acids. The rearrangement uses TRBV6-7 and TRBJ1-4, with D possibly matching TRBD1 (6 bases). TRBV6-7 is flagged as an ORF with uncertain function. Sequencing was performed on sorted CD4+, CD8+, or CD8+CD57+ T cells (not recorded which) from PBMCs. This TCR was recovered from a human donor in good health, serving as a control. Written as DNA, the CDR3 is TGTGCCAGCAGTTACTCATCATCGCGGGGGCCTAATGAAAAACTGTTTTTT. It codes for CASSYSSSRGPNEKLFF.